This T cell receptor (beta chain) was profiled in a study of CD8+ T cells in alopecia areata. Study-level results: In scalp and blood, many expanded lesional clones persisted during tofacitinib. Against the mouse data, patients shared TCRs less clearly, possibly for HLA reasons. One nonresponder makes the tie between baseline CD8+ expansion and response uncertain.

Treatment here: oral pan-JAK inhibitor, 5-10 mg twice daily. To note about this clone: The antigen is unknown.

Germline V gene sequence: CDR1 LGHNA, CDR2 YSLEER. CDR3 size: 15 residues. V lost 3 bases and J lost 0, with 9 bases in between. TCR sequencing used cDNA made by reverse transcription of extracted RNA. Data came from immunoSEQ multiplex PCR; TCRdb stores just in-frame clones and leaves some out. The sample lists about 94,000 clones, 60% to 80% occurring once. The genes are TRBV4-3 and TRBJ1-5, with D unclear. This TCR came from a human donor with alopecia areata. The source was CD8+ T cells sorted from blood, collected between weeks 43 and 45, from a patient treated with tofacitinib. The CDR3 region is CASSQDPSSNQPQHF. The CDR3 region has the DNA TGCGCCAGCAGCCAGGACCCTTCTAGCAATCAGCCCCAGCATTTT.